The T cell receptor beta chain described here comes from a study of blood T cells in healthy people across ages. Sample-barcoded 5' priming and a J-beta primer mix drove a second PCR of about 6 to 11 cycles. TCRdb analysed the 5' RACE reads with MiXCR anew, one entry per CDR3 protein. The profile shows roughly 860,000 distinct CDR3 sequences, about 59% of them singletons. A remark on this clonotype: Its antigen remains unidentified.

Study results and caveats: PBMCs left unsorted prevented a conclusive naive versus antigen-experienced comparison. The study found more naive CD4+ cells and higher diversity in long-lived than aged donors.

CDR3 length: 14 residues. V lost 1 base and J 2 bases, leaving 10 bases between the germline ends. The germline V gene has CDR1 SQVTM and CDR2 ANQGSEA. The rearrangement uses TRBV29-1 and TRBJ2-3; tentative D call: TRBD2 (6 bases). Sequenced: blood. The clonotype originates from a man aged 25-45 years in good health. As DNA, the CDR3 is TGCAGCGTTGAAGGGGACTGGTTCACAGATACGCAGTATTTT. Translating it yields CSVEGDWFTDTQYF.